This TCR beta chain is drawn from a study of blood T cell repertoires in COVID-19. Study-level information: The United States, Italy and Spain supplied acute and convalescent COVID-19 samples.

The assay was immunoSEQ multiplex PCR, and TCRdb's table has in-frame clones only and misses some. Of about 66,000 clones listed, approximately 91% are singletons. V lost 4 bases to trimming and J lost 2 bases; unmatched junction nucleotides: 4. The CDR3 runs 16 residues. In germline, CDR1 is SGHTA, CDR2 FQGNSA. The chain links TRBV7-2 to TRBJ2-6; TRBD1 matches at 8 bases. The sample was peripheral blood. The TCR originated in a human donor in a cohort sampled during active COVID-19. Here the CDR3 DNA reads TGTGCCAGCAGCTGGGCAGGGGGCGCTGGGGCCAACGTCCTGACTTTC. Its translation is CASSWAGGAGANVLTF.